Sequencing of this T cell receptor (beta chain) was carried out in a study of shared clonotypes between healthy human individuals. The overall study: In total, the donors were two women and a few men aged 18 to 49.

Libraries were prepared by immunoSEQ multiplex PCR; TCRdb keeps only in-frame clonotypes and omits some of them. The profile shows 1,500,000 or so clones, roughly 97% of them singletons. The V end lost 7 bases, the J end lost 5 bases, and 15 bases lay between the germline ends. This CDR3 region has 13 residues. The V gene's germline CDR1 is MNHNS and CDR2 SASEGT. The rearrangement links TRBV6-1 to TRBJ2-7; D is undetermined. The clonotype comes from a man aged 25-40 years in good health. Sequencing input: naive CD4+ T cells sorted from blood. Subset noted: CD45RA+ positively selected. This CDR3 reads CASTYLNTNEQYF. The CDR3 DNA sequence: TGTGCCAGCACCTATCTCAACACAAACGAGCAGTACTTC.